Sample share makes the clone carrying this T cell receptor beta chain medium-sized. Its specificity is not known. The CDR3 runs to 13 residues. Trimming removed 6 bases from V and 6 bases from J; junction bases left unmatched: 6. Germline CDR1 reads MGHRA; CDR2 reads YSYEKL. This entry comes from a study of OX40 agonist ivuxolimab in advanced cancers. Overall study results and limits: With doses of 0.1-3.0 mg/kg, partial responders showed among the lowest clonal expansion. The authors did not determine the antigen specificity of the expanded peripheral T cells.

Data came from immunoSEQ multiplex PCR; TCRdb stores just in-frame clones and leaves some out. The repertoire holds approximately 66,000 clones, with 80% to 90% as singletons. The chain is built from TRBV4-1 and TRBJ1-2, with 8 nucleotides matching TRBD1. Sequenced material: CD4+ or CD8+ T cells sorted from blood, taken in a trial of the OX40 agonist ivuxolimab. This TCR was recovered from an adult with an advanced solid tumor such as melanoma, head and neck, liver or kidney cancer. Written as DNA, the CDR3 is TGCGCCAGCAGTCCCGGGACAGGACATGGCTACACCTTC. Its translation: CASSPGTGHGYTF.